This TCR beta chain comes out of a study of T-cell memory formation after mild COVID-19 (dated by TCRdb to the early 2020s). Study-level background: TCR sequence clusters from the two donors were largely donor specific. The cohort was made up of two young adult volunteers, one female and one male, who were previously healthy. In a couple of donors, T-cell clones that expanded and contracted after mild COVID-19 were tracked by sequencing TCRalpha and TCRbeta repertoires over time. What the research found in general, with its limitations: Whether the second-wave clones peaking on day 37 were SARS-CoV-2 specific was not confirmed. The study covered only a couple of mild cases, and larger cohorts including severe cases with pre-infection samples were considered necessary. Some responding clones were detected in pre-infection memory, suggesting pre-existing cross-reactive memory T cells joined the SARS-CoV-2 response. Clones contracting from day 15 to 85 had balanced CD4/CD8 phenotypes, while a second wave expanding from day 15 to 37 was biased towards CD4+. Contracting CD4+ clones turned up mainly in the CM and EM memory subsets, whereas EMRA was where CD8+ clones were enriched.

PBMCs were isolated by Ficoll-Paque density gradient centrifugation. This clonotype was observed a few times. Its antigen is unknown. Per-nucleotide qualities are absent, and no much larger clonotype sits a single base away. The listed sequencing device is Illumina NovaSeq 6000. Using 5'RACE with constant-segment primers, TCRalpha and TCRbeta cDNA libraries were constructed, with sample barcodes and unique molecular identifiers added in the process. Trizol reagent was used to extract RNA from every sample. Libraries were amplified in two PCR steps, with a second sample barcode and Illumina TruSeq adapters added in the second step. Sequencing of the libraries was done on an Illumina NovaSeq, producing 2 x 150 bp paired-end reads. The study's own analysis went as follows. The reads were demultiplexed and collapsed into UMI-guided consensus sequences using migec v1.2.7. Using mixcr v2.1.11, the UMI consensuses were aligned to TRA and TRB V and J templates and assembled into clonotypes. A clonotype was counted as expanded or contracted only if both edgeR and NoisET called the change significant, with noise models trained on biological replicates. For edgeR calls, a false discovery rate-adjusted p below 0.01 and a log2 fold-change threshold of 1 were applied. PCA with hierarchical clustering of max-normalized trajectories of the 1000 most abundant clonotypes was used as exploratory dynamics analysis. Separately sequenced CD4+ and CD8+ repertoires were used to assign the CD4 or CD8 phenotype of responding clones. TCRdb reprocessing: public reads trimmed at Q25 with fastp, clones called with MiXCR, in-frame beta chains kept. Identical CDR3 proteins give one entry, which carries the most common genes and DNA. Here the V and J calls rest on TCRdb's processing, not on the authors' analysis. The sample table holds 250,000 to 350,000 distinct CDR3 sequences, of which around 15% were seen once. 22% of the sample goes to the ten largest clones.

Specimen: PBMCs or a T cell subset sorted from them (not recorded which). The source is a man younger than 30 who had mild COVID-19 (a few samples of this study predate the infection). The sample titles of this study are shuffled in the database, so cell type and time point are left out; the donor was told from shared clones.

The DNA reads as follows: TGTGCCAGCAGCCCGCCGGGACAGGGAACGGGGGCCAACGTCCTGACTTTC. This translates into CASSPPGQGTGANVLTF. The V and J genes are TRBV7-9 and TRBJ2-6, and 9 junctional nucleotides match TRBD1. Trimming leaves V shorter by 5 bases and J shorter by 4 bases, with the junction holding 9 bases beyond the gene matches. The CDR3 spans 17 residues, from the cysteine through the phenylalanine. Only the CDR3 part of the read is kept: 51 bases, read in frame from the first base. CDR1 and CDR2 were assigned from the germline V gene (reference sequence) as SEHNR and FQNEAQ.